These 7 T cell receptor beta chains were all obtained from the same sample, sequenced in a study of blood T cells in healthy people across ages. It was with a sample-barcoded 5' primer and a J-beta primer mix that a second PCR of roughly 6 to 12 cycles was run. Each CDR3 protein is one row after TCRdb ran MiXCR on the 5' RACE reads. The sample yields about 900,000 distinct CDR3 sequences, roughly 43% seen once. Sequenced material: blood. These receptors all stem from a man aged 25 to 45 in good health.

This clonotype came up a few times. The V and J genes are TRBV3-1 and TRBJ1-5; D is ambiguous. Deletions cut 5 bases from V and 4 bases from J, with 9 bases between. The germline gives CDR1 LGHDT, CDR2 YNNKEL (reference sequence). This CDR3 is built from 13 residues. In DNA form, the CDR3 reads TGTGCCAGCAGCGCCACGGTGAATCAGCCCCAGCATTTT. It translates to CASSATVNQPQHF.

This clonotype was counted between two and nine times. The chain combines TRBV15 with TRBJ2-7; the match to TRBD1 covers 12 bases. The CDR3 loop spans 15 amino acids. Germline V CDR1 and CDR2: LNHNV, YYDKDF (reference sequence). Germline trimming cut 3 bases from V and 7 bases from J; bases unmatched to any gene: 7. This CDR3 reads CATSSFRDRGHEQYF. The CDR3, as DNA: TGTGCCACCAGCAGTTTTCGGGACAGGGGGCATGAGCAGTACTTC.

The chain has TRBV12-3 or TRBV12-4 and TRBJ2-3, with 10 bases identical to TRBD1. Losses at the gene ends were 3 bases for V and 2 bases for J; bases not matched to a gene: 5. This CDR3 contains 16 residues. This chain's CDR3 is CASSFGTGVPTDTQYF. The CDR3 DNA reads as TGTGCCAGCAGTTTTGGGACAGGGGTCCCCACAGATACGCAGTATTTT.

This chain connects TRBV7-9 to TRBJ2-3, with TRBD1 identical over 8 bases. V gave up 6 bases and J gave up 4 bases; unmatched junction bases: 9. CDR1 and CDR2 (germline): SEHNR, FQNEAQ (reference sequence). The CDR3 length is 15 residues. The CDR3 reads CASSRTGGGADTQYF. The CDR3 DNA sequence: TGTGCCAGCAGTAGAACAGGGGGAGGAGCAGATACGCAGTATTTT.

The rearrangement joins TRBV5-1 to TRBJ2-5; TRBD2 agrees at 8 bases. Looked up from germline, CDR1 is SGHRS and CDR2 is YFSETQ. The CDR3 loop spans 14 amino acids. Trimming removed 6 bases from V and 11 bases from J; junction bases left unmatched: 15. The CDR3: CASMLSGEGNEQYF. The CDR3 DNA follows: TGCGCCAGCATGCTTAGCGGGGAAGGTAATGAGCAGTACTTC.

On this clonotype: One end of the junction fails to match germline, which may point to a read error. The chain is built from TRBV20-1 and TRBJ1-4; D unclear. There are 12 residues in the CDR3. Germline V gene sequence: CDR1 DFQATT, CDR2 SNEGSKA (reference sequence). The CDR3 loop is CSVRHKNEKLFF. DNA for the CDR3: TGCAGTGTTAGACACAAAAATGAAAAACTGTTTTTT.

This clonotype has more than one count but fewer than ten. The J gene is TRBJ2-1, the V gene TRBV7-2; 9 bases are shared with TRBD2. Germline assignment: CDR1 SGHTA and CDR2 FQGNSA. Trimming took 4 bases from V and 12 from J; bases not matched to a gene: 4. This CDR3 is 12 amino acids long. CDR3 amino acids: CASSSISGRQFF. CDR3 DNA sequence: TGTGCCAGCAGCTCCATTAGCGGGAGGCAGTTCTTC.